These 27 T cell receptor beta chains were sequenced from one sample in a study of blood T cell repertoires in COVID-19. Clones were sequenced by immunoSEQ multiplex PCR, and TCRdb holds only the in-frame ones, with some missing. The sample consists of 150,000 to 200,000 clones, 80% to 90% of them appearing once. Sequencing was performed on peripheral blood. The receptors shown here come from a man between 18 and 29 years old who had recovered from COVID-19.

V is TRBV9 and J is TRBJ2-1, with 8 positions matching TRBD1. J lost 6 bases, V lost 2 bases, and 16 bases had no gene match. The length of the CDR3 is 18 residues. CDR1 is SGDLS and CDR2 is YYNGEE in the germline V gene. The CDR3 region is CASSVDRQGMSNANEQFF. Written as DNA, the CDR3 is TGTGCCAGCAGCGTCGACAGACAGGGGATGTCAAATGCCAATGAGCAGTTCTTC.

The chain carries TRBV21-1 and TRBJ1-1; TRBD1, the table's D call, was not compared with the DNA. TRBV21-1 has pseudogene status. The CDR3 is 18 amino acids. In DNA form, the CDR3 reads TGTGCCAGCAGCAAGGGGGTAGGGACAGGGTTTGAGAACACTGAAGCTTTCTTT. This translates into CASSKGVGTGFENTEAFF.

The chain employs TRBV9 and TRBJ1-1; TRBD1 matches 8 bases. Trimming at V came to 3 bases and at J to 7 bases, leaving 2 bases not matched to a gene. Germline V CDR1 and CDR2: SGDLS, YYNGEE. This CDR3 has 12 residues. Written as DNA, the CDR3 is TGTGCCAGCAGCGGGACAGGGTTTGAAGCTTTCTTT. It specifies CASSGTGFEAFF. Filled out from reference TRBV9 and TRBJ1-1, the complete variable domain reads DSGVTQTPKHLITATGQRVTLRCSPRSGDLSVYWYQQSLDQGLQFLIQYYNGEERAKGNILERFSAQQFPDLHSELNLSSLELGDSALYFCASSGTGFEAFFGQGTRLTVV.

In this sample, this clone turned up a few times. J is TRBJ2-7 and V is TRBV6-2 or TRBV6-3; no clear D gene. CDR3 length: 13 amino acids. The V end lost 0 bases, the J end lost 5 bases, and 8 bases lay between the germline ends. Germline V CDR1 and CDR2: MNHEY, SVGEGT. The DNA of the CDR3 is TGTGCCAGCAGTTACTCCCAGGATAACGAGCAGTACTTC. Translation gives CASSYSQDNEQYF.

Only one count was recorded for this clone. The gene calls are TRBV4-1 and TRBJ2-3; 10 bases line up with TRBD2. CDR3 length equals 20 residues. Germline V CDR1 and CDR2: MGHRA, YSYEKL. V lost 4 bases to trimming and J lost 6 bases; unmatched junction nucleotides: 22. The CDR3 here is CASSLPRGGSLAGAGDTQYF. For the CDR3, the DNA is TGCGCCAGCAGCCTTCCCCGTGGGGGTTCGCTAGCGGGAGCAGGGGATACGCAGTATTTT.

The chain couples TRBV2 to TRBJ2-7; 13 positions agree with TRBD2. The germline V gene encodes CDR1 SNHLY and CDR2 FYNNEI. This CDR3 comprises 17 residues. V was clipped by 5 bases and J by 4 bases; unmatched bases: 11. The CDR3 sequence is CASSTHTSGRAGYEQYF. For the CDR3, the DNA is TGTGCCAGCAGTACACACACTAGCGGGAGGGCCGGGTACGAGCAGTACTTC. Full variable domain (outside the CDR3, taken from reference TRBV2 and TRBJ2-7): EPEVTQTPSHQVTQMGQEVILRCVPISNHLYFYWYRQILGQKVEFLVSFYNNEISEKSEIFDDQFSVERPDGSNFTLKIRSTKLEDSAMYFCASSTHTSGRAGYEQYFGPGTRLTVT.

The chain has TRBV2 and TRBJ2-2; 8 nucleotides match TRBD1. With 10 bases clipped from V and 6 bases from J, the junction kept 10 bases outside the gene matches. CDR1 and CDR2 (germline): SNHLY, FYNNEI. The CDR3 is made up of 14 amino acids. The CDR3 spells CATLGQGGSGELFF. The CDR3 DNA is TGTGCCACCCTAGGACAGGGCGGGTCCGGGGAGCTGTTTTTT.

The CDR3 reads CASRGDFDNTEAFF. The CDR3 DNA reads as TGCGCCAGCAGGGGGGACTTTGACAACACTGAAGCTTTCTTT. This chain connects TRBV5-1 to TRBJ1-1; possible D gene TRBD1, 5 bases. Germline V gives CDR1 SGHRS, CDR2 YFSETQ. V was clipped by 5 bases and J by 2 bases, with 13 bases between them. CDR3 length: 14 amino acids.

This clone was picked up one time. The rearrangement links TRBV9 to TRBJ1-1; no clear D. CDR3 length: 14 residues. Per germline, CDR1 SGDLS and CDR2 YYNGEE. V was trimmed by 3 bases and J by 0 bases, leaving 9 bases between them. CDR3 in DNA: TGTGCCAGCAGCGCCGCGACATTGAACACTGAAGCTTTCTTT. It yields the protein CASSAATLNTEAFF.

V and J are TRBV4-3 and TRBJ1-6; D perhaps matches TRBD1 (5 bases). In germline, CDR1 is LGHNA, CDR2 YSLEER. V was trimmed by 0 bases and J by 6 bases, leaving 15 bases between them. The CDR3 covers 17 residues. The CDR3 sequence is CASSQEQAGILNSPLHF. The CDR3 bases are TGCGCCAGCAGCCAAGAGCAGGCAGGGATTCTTAATTCACCCCTCCACTTT.

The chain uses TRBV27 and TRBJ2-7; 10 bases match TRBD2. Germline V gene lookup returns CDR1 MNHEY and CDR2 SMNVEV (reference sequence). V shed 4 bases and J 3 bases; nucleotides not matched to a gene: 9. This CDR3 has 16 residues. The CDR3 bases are TGTGCCAGCAGTTCCCGCGGGCTAGCGGGAGACTACGAGCAGTACTTC. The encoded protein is CASSSRGLAGDYEQYF.

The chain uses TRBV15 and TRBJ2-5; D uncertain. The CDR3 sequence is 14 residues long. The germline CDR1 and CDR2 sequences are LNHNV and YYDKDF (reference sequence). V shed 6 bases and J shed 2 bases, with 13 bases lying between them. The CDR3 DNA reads TGTGCCACCAGTCCCGACACGCTACAAGAGACCCAGTACTTC. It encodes CATSPDTLQETQYF.

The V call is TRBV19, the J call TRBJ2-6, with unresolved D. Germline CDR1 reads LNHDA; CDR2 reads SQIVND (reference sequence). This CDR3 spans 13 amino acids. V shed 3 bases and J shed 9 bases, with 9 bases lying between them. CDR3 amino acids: CASSMVPGNVLTF. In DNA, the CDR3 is TGTGCCAGTAGTATGGTTCCAGGCAACGTCCTGACTTTC.

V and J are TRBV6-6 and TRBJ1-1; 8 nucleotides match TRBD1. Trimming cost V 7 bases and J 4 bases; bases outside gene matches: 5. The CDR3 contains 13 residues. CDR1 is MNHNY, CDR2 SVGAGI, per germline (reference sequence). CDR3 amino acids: CASILQGGTEAFF. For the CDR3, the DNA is TGTGCCAGCATATTACAGGGGGGCACTGAAGCTTTCTTT.

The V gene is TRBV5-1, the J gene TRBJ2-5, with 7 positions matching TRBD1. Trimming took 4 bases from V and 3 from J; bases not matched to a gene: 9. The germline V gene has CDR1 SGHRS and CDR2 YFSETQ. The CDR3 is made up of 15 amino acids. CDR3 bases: TGCGCCAGCAGCCCCACAGGGGTCGGGGAAGAGACCCAGTACTTC. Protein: CASSPTGVGEETQYF. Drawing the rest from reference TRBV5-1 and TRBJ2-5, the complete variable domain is KAGVTQTPRYLIKTRGQQVTLSCSPISGHRSVSWYQQTPGQGLQFLFEYFSETQRNKGNFPGRFSGRQFSNSRSEMNVSTLELGDSALYLCASSPTGVGEETQYFGPGTRLLVL.

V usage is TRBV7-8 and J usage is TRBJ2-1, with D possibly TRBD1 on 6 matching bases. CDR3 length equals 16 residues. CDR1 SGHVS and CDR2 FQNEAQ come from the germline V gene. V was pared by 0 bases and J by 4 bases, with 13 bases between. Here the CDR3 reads CASSLAQGTLYNEQFF. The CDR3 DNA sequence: TGTGCCAGCAGCTTAGCCCAGGGGACCCTTTACAATGAGCAGTTCTTC.

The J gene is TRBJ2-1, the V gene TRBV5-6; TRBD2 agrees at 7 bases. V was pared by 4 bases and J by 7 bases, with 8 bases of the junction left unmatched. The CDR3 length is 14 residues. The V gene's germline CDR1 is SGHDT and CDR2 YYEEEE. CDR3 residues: CASSPRLAVNEQFF. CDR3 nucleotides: TGTGCCAGCAGCCCCCGGCTAGCGGTAAATGAGCAGTTCTTC.

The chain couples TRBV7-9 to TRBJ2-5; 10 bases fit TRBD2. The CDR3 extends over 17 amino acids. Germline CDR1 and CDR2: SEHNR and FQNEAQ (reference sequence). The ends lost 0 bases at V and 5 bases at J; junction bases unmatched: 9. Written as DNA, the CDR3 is TGTGCCAGCAGCTTAGCGCATGATAGCGGGAGGCGGGAGACCCAGTACTTC. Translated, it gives CASSLAHDSGRRETQYF.

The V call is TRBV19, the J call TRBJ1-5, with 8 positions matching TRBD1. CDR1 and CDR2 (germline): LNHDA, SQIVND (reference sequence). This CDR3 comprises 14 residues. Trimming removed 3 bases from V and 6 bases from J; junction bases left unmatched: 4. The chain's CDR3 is CASSIDRGSQPQHF. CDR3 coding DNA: TGTGCCAGTAGTATCGACAGGGGTTCTCAGCCCCAGCATTTT. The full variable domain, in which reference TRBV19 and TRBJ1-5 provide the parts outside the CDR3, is DGGITQSPKYLFRKEGQNVTLSCEQNLNHDAMYWYRQDPGQGLRLIYYSQIVNDFQKGDIAEGYSVSREKKESFPLTVTSAQKNPTAFYLCASSIDRGSQPQHFGDGTRLSIL.

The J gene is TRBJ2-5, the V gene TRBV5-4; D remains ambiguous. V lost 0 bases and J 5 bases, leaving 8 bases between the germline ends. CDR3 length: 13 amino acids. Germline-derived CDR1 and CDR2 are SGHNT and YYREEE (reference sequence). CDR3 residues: CASSLGPRETQYF. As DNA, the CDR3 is TGTGCCAGCAGCTTGGGGCCCAGGGAGACCCAGTACTTC.

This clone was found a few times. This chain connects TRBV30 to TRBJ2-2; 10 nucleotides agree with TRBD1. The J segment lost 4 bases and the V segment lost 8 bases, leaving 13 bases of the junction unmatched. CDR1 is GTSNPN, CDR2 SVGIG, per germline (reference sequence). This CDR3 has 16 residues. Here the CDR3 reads CARLSDRGLSTGELFF. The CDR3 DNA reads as TGTGCCAGACTCAGTGACAGGGGGCTGAGCACCGGGGAGCTGTTTTTT.

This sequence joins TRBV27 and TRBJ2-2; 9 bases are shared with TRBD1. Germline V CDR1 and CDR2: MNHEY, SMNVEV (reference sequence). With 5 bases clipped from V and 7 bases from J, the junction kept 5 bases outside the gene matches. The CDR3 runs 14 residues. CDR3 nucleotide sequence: TGTGCCAGCAGTCCCGGGACAGGGATCGGGGAGCTGTTTTTT. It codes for CASSPGTGIGELFF.

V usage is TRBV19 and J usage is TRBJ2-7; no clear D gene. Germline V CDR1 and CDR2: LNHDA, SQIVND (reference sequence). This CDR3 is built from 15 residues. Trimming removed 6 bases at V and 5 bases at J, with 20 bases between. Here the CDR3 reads CASRREGAPLHEQYF. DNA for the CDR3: TGTGCCAGTAGGCGCGAAGGAGCACCCCTCCACGAGCAGTACTTC.

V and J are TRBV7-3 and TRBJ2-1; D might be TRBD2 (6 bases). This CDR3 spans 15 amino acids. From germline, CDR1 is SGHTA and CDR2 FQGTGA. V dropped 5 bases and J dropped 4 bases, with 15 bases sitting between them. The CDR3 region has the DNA TGTGCCAGCAGCCCGGAGGGCGGGGCTTACAATGAGCAGTTCTTC. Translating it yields CASSPEGGAYNEQFF.

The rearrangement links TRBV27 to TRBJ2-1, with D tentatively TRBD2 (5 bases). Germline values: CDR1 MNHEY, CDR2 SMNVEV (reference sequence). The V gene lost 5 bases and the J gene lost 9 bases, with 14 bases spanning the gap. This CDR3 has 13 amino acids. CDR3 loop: CASSPLGLGEQFF. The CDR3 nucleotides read TGTGCCAGCAGTCCACTAGGTCTGGGTGAGCAGTTCTTC.

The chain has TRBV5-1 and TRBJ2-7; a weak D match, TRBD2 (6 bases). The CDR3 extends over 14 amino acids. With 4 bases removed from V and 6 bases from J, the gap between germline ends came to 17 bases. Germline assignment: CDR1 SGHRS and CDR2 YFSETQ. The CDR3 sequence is CASSGSTRPGEQYF. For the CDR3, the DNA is TGCGCCAGCAGCGGTTCGACTAGACCCGGCGAGCAGTACTTC.

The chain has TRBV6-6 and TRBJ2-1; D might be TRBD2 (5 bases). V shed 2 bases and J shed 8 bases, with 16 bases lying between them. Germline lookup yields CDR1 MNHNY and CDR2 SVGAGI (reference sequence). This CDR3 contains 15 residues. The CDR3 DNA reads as TGTGCCAGCAGTTACATCGGGGAGACTATGTATGAGCAGTTCTTC. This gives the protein CASSYIGETMYEQFF.